Below, 7 T cell receptor beta chains from the same sample are listed, as sequenced in a study of shared clonotypes between healthy human individuals. The table came from immunoSEQ multiplex PCR; TCRdb's copy has only in-frame clones and leaves some out. The data contain roughly 2 million clones, almost 96% of them singletons. The specimen was naive CD4+ T cells sorted from blood. Subset here: CD45RA+ positively selected. All receptors derive from a man aged 18-30 years in good health.

This rearrangement joins TRBV18 to TRBJ2-2, with a possible D match to TRBD2 (7 bases). Trimming pared 3 bases from V and 2 bases from J, leaving 13 bases between. CDR3 length: 16 amino acids. Germline V CDR1 and CDR2: KGHSH, LQKENI. CDR3 nucleotides: TGTGCCAGCTCACCCCAATGGGGGGGCAACACCGGGGAGCTGTTTTTT. It translates to CASSPQWGGNTGELFF.

Only one count was recorded for this clone. This chain uses TRBV5-4 with TRBJ1-1, with D uncertain. Germline V CDR1 and CDR2: SGHNT, YYREEE (reference sequence). Trimming stripped 4 bases from V and 1 base from J, with 17 bases between. This CDR3 is 16 amino acids long. CDR3 sequence reads: CASSPGRVVANTEAFF. In DNA, the CDR3 is TGTGCCAGCAGCCCCGGGAGGGTCGTTGCGAACACTGAAGCTTTCTTT.

V usage is TRBV15 and J usage is TRBJ1-5, with D uncertain. The ends were cut back, 0 bases at V and 0 bases at J, with 9 bases in the middle. The germline CDR1 and CDR2 sequences are LNHNV and YYDKDF (reference sequence). The CDR3 extends over 16 amino acids. CDR3 sequence reads: CATSRETALSNQPQHF. In DNA, the CDR3 is TGTGCCACCAGCAGAGAGACGGCCCTTAGCAATCAGCCCCAGCATTTT.

The gene calls are TRBV5-1 and TRBJ2-3, with TRBD1 matching over 9 bases. Germline assignment: CDR1 SGHRS and CDR2 YFSETQ. V was pared by 5 bases and J by 4 bases, with 2 bases of the junction left unmatched. The CDR3 has 13 amino acids. CDR3 nucleotides: TGCGCCAGCAGACGACAGGGGGCAGATACGCAGTATTTT. Translating gives CASRRQGADTQYF.

The chain links TRBV5-1 to TRBJ2-1; D is ambiguous. This CDR3 contains 13 residues. Per germline, CDR1 SGHRS and CDR2 YFSETQ. V was clipped by 2 bases and J by 4 bases, with 7 bases between them. Here the CDR3 DNA reads TGCGCCAGCAGCTTCGCCCCTTACAATGAGCAGTTCTTC. This gives the protein CASSFAPYNEQFF.

V gene TRBV4-1 combines with J gene TRBJ2-5, with D unresolved. The last part of the DNA fits TRBJ2-7 better; the J call may be wrong. The CDR3 runs 14 residues. Germline V gives CDR1 MGHRA, CDR2 YSYEKL. CDR3 nucleotide sequence: TGCGCCAGCAGCCACGGCCCAGGAACGGACGAGCAGTACTTC. Its protein is CASSHGPGTDEQYF.

The chain combines TRBV6-5 with TRBJ1-2; D perhaps matches TRBD1 (5 bases). With 8 bases removed from V and 4 bases from J, the gap between germline ends came to 17 bases. CDR1 is MNHEY and CDR2 is SVGAGI in the germline V gene. The CDR3 totals 14 residues. The chain's CDR3 is CASSSRVGSYGYTF. CDR3 bases: TGTGCCAGCTCGTCCAGGGTGGGGAGCTATGGCTACACCTTC.